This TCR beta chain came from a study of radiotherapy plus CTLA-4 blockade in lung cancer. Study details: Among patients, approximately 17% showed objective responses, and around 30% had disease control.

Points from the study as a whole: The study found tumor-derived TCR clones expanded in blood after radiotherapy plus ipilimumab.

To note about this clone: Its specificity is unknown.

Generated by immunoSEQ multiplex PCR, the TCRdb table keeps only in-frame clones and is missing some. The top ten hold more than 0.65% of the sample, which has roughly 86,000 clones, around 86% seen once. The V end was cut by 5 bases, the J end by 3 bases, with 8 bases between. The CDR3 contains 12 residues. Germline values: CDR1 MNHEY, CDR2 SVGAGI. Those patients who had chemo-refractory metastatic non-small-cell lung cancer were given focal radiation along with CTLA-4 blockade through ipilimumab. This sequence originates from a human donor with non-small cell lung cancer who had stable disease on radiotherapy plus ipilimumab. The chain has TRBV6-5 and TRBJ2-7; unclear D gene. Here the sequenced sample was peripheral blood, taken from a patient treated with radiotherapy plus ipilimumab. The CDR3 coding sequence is TGTGCCAGCAGTAACGAGCTCTACGAGCAGTACTTC. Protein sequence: CASSNELYEQYF.